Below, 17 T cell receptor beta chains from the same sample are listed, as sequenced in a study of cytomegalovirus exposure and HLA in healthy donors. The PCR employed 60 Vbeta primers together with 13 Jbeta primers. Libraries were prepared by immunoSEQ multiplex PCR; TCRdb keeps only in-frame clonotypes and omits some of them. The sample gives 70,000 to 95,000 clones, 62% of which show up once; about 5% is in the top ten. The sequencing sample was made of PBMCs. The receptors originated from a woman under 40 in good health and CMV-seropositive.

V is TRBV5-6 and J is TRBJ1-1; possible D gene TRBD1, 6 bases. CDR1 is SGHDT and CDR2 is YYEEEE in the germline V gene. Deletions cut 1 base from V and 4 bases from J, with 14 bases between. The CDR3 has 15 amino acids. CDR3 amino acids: CASSLPLGGATEAFF. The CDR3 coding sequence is TGTGCCAGCAGCTTGCCACTGGGGGGGGCCACTGAAGCTTTCTTT.

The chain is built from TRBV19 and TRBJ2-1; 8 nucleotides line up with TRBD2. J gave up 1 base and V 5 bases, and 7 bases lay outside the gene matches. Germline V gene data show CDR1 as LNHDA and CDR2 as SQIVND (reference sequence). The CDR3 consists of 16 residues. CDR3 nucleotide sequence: TGTGCCAGTAGTTCCCTAAAGCGGGGGTCCTACAATGAGCAGTTCTTC. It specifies CASSSLKRGSYNEQFF.

DNA of the CDR3: TGCGCCAGCAGCGCAGGGACAGGGAACACTAATGAAAAACTGTTTTTT. It yields the protein CASSAGTGNTNEKLFF. V usage is TRBV5-1 and J usage is TRBJ1-4, with 9 bases identical to TRBD1. The length of the CDR3 is 16 residues. Germline values: CDR1 SGHRS, CDR2 YFSETQ. After removal of 4 bases from V and 2 bases from J, the junction contained 6 bases not matched to a gene.

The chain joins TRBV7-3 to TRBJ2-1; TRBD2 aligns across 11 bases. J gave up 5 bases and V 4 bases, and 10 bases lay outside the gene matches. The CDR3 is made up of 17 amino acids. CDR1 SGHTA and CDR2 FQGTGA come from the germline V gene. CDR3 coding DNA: TGTGCCAGCAGCTACCGACTAGCGGGGCGAGATCACAATGAGCAGTTCTTC. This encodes CASSYRLAGRDHNEQFF.

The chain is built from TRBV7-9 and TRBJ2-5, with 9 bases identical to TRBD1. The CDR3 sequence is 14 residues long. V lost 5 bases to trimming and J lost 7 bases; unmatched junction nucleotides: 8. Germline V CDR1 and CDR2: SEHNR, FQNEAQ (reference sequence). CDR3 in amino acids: CASSPDRGSGTQYF. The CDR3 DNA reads TGTGCCAGCAGCCCGGACAGGGGTTCGGGGACCCAGTACTTC.

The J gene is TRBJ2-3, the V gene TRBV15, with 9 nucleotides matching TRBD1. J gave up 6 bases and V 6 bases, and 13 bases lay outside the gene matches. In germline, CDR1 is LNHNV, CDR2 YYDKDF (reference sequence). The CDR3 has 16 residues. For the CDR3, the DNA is TGTGCCACCAGGAAGGCCGGGACAGGGATTCGCGATACGCAGTATTTT. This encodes CATRKAGTGIRDTQYF. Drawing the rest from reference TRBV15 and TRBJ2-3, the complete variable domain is DAMVIQNPRYQVTQFGKPVTLSCSQTLNHNVMYWYQQKSSQAPKLLFHYYDKDFNNEADTPDNFQSRRPNTSFCFLDIRSPGLGDTAMYLCATRKAGTGIRDTQYFGPGTRLTVL.

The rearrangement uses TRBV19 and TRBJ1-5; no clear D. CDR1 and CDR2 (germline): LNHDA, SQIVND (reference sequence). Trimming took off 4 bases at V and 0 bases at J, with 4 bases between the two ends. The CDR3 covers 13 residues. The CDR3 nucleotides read TGTGCCAGTAGTAGAGTTAGCAATCAGCCCCAGCATTTT. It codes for CASSRVSNQPQHF.

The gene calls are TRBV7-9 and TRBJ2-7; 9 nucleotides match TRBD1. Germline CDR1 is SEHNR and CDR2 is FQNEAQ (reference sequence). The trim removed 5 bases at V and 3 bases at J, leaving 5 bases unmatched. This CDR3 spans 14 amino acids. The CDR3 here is CASSPPGQGYEQYF. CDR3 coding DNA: TGTGCCAGCAGCCCGCCGGGACAGGGCTACGAGCAGTACTTC. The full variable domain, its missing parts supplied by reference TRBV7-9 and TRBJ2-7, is DTGVSQNPRHKITKRGQNVTFRCDPISEHNRLYWYRQTLGQGPEFLTYFQNEAQLEKSRLLSDRFSAERPKGSFSTLEIQRTEQGDSAMYLCASSPPGQGYEQYFGPGTRLTVT.

CDR3 protein: CASSLGVENTEAFF. The CDR3 DNA reads as TGCGCCAGCAGCCTGGGAGTAGAGAACACTGAAGCTTTCTTT. The V call is TRBV5-1, the J call TRBJ1-1; D ambiguous. CDR3 size: 14 residues. Trimming left V 4 bases short and J 1 base short, with 11 bases between. Germline CDR1 SGHRS, CDR2 YFSETQ.

The CDR3 protein is CASTFYRTDRTANYGYTF. For the CDR3, the DNA is TGTGCCAGCACCTTCTACAGAACGGACAGGACCGCTAACTATGGCTACACCTTC. The chain couples TRBV2 to TRBJ1-2; 7 bases align to TRBD1. The length of the CDR3 is 18 residues. J was trimmed by 0 bases and V by 7 bases; bases with no gene match: 17. Germline lookup yields CDR1 SNHLY and CDR2 FYNNEI. Complete variable domain (other parts from reference TRBV2 and TRBJ1-2): EPEVTQTPSHQVTQMGQEVILRCVPISNHLYFYWYRQILGQKVEFLVSFYNNEISEKSEIFDDQFSVERPDGSNFTLKIRSTKLEDSAMYFCASTFYRTDRTANYGYTFGSGTRLTVV.

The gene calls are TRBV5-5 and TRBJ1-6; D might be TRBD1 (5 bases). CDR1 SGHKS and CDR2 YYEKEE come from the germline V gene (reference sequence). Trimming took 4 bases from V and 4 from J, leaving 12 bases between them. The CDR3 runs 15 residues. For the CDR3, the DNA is TGTGCCAGCAGCGGATGGGGGGGATATAATTCACCCCTCCACTTT. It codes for CASSGWGGYNSPLHF.

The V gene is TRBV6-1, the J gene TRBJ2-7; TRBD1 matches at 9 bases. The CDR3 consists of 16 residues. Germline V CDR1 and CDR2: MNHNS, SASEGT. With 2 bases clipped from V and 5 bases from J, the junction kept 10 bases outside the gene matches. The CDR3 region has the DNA TGTGCCAGCAGTGAAACAGGGGGCGAAATTTCGGACGAGCAGTACTTC. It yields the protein CASSETGGEISDEQYF.

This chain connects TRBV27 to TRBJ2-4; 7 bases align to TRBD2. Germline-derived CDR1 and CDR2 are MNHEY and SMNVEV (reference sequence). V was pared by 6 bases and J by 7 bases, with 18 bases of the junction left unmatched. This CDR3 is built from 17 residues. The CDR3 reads CASRPAGEGTRVNIQYF. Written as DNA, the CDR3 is TGTGCCAGCAGGCCGGCCGGGGAGGGGACCAGGGTTAACATTCAGTACTTC.

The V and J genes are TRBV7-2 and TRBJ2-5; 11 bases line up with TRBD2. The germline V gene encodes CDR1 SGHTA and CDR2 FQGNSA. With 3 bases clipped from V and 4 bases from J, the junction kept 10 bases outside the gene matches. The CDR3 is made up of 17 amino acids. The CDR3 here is CASSLQLSGGARETQYF. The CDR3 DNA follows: TGTGCCAGCAGCTTGCAACTTAGCGGGGGGGCCAGAGAGACCCAGTACTTC. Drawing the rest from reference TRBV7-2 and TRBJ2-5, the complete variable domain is GAGVSQSPSNKVTEKGKDVELRCDPISGHTALYWYRQSLGQGLEFLIYFQGNSAPDKSGLPSDRFSAERTGGSVSTLTIQRTQQEDSAVYLCASSLQLSGGARETQYFGPGTRLLVL.

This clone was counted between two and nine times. The chain's CDR3 is CASRPPGNSGANVLTF. CDR3 DNA: TGTGCCAGCAGACCCCCAGGCAACTCTGGGGCCAACGTCCTGACTTTC. This rearrangement joins TRBV11-2 to TRBJ2-6; D ambiguous. V lost 6 bases and J lost 0, with 12 bases in between. The CDR3 loop spans 16 amino acids. CDR1 is SGHAT and CDR2 is FQNNGV in the germline V gene.

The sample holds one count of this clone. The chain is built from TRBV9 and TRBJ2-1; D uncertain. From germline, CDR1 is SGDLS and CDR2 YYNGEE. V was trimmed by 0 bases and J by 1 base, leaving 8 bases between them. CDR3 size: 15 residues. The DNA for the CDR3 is TGTGCCAGCAGCGTAGGAACTACATCCTACAATGAGCAGTTCTTC. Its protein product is CASSVGTTSYNEQFF.

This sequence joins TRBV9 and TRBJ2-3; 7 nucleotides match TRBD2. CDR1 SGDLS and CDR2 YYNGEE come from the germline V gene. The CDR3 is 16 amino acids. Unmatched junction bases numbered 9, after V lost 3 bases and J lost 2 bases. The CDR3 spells CASSATGGGFTDTQYF. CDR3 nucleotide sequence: TGTGCCAGCAGCGCTACCGGCGGGGGTTTCACAGATACGCAGTATTTT.